Listed below are T cell receptor beta chains from one sample, sequenced in a study of regulatory T cells in long-lasting Graves disease. TCRdb re-called the multiplex PCR reads with MiXCR, one entry per CDR3 protein. The sample holds 500,000 or so distinct CDR3 sequences; 15% to 20% are singletons and the top ten take 12%. These data also formed part of another study, on T cells in Graves' hyperthyroidism and ophthalmopathy.

Sequences were derived from peripheral blood mononuclear cells (PBMCs), sampled at new diagnosis, from a patient treated with antithyroid drugs. Receptor source: a man between 35 and 55 years old with Graves disease. CDR3s include the opening cysteine and the closing phenylalanine or tryptophan. A D gene is named only where the DNA matches it firmly. Size values are once, few and many counts, or a class for expanded clones, and some rows have none.

v_call,clone_size,cdr3_length,d_call,j_call,cdr3_nt,cdr3_aa
TRBV3-1,many,15,-,TRBJ2-7,TGTGCCAGCAGCCAAGTTGTCGGACGCTCCTACGAGCAGTACTTC,CASSQVVGRSYEQYF
TRBV24-1,-,14,TRBD1,TRBJ2-3,TGTGCCACCAGTTTTGACAGGGGCACAGATACGCAGTATTTT,CATSFDRGTDTQYF
TRBV7-3,few,14,TRBD1,TRBJ2-5,TGTGCCAGCAGCTGGGGACAGGGGGCAGAGACCCAGTACTTC,CASSWGQGAETQYF
TRBV13,few,16,-,TRBJ2-6,TGTGCCAGCAGCGAGGGACGGCGATCTGGGGCCAACGTCCTGACTTTC,CASSEGRRSGANVLTF
TRBV6-1,-,13,TRBD1,TRBJ1-5,TGTGCCAGCACCGGACAGGGTCATCAGCCCCAGCATTTT,CASTGQGHQPQHF
TRBV5-1,many,15,-,TRBJ1-4,TGCGCCAGCAGCTTGGTCCAGGGCCGGGATGGCAAACTGTTTTTT,CASSLVQGRDGKLFF
TRBV7-8,-,14,-,TRBJ2-7,TGTGCCAGCAGCTTAAAAGAGAACTCCTACGAGCAGTACTTC,CASSLKENSYEQYF
TRBV9,few,11,-,TRBJ2-1,TGTGCCAGCGGCCGGAACAATGAGCAGTTCTTC,CASGRNNEQFF
TRBV5-1,many,19,-,TRBJ2-7,TGCGCCAGCAGCTTGGAGGGGTTTTCTACTTCGCCGATCTCCTACGAGCAGTACTTC,CASSLEGFSTSPISYEQYF
TRBV5-1,many,17,-,TRBJ2-6,TGCGCCAGCAGCTCCCTTTCACAGGACTCTGGGGCCAACGTCCTGACTTTC,CASSSLSQDSGANVLTF
TRBV28,many,13,-,TRBJ1-1,TGTGCCAGCAAGAGTATTCTTGACACTGAAGCTTTCTTT,CASKSILDTEAFF
TRBV5-5,-,13,TRBD1,TRBJ2-7,TGTGCCAGCAGCTCGGGACAGTCCTGCGAGCAGTACTTC,CASSSGQSCEQYF
TRBV11-2,many,12,-,TRBJ2-7,TGTGCCAGCAGCTTACGGGAACACGAGCAGTACTTC,CASSLREHEQYF
TRBV2,few,15,TRBD1,TRBJ2-7,TGTGCCAGCACCCCGGACAGGGGAGTAGCCTACGAGCAGTACTTC,CASTPDRGVAYEQYF
TRBV6-2/TRBV6-3,-,21,TRBD2,TRBJ2-3,TGTGCCAGCGGTTACTCGATGAAGGGGACTAGCGGGAGAGACCACATGTATACGCAGTATTTT,CASGYSMKGTSGRDHMYTQYF
TRBV7-9,-,18,-,TRBJ2-7,TGTGCCAGCAGCTACGTGGGAGTGCGACGCTTCACGACGGTCGAGCAGTACTTC,CASSYVGVRRFTTVEQYF
TRBV6-1,-,13,-,TRBJ2-7,TGTGCCAGCACCCCGATGAGCTCCTACGAGCAGTACTTC,CASTPMSSYEQYF
TRBV28,many,16,TRBD1,TRBJ2-7,TGTGCCAGCAGCCAATACGGGACAGGCCCTACCTACGAGCAGTACTTC,CASSQYGTGPTYEQYF
TRBV27,-,19,TRBD1,TRBJ2-4,TGTGCCAGCAGTTTAAACAGGGGGCGGCTCGGTGGGGCCAAAAACATTCAGTACTTC,CASSLNRGRLGGAKNIQYF
TRBV6-5,many,18,TRBD2,TRBJ2-1,TGTGCCAGCAGTTGGGGGTCACTAGCGGGCCCCTCCTACAATGAGCAGTTCTTC,CASSWGSLAGPSYNEQFF
TRBV19,many,14,TRBD2,TRBJ2-7,TGTGCCACCTCAACGCTAGCGGGAGGTAACGAGCAGTACTTC,CATSTLAGGNEQYF
TRBV12-3/TRBV12-4,once,13,-,TRBJ2-3,TGTGCCAGCAGTTTGCGACGGCCAGGTACGCAGTATTTT,CASSLRRPGTQYF
TRBV11-1,-,15,TRBD1,TRBJ2-2,TGTGCCAGCAGCTCGGGACAGGAATACACCGGGGAGCTGTTTTTT,CASSSGQEYTGELFF
TRBV18,many,13,TRBD1,TRBJ2-7,TGTGCCAGCTCGCCCGGGACAGGGCGGGAGCAGTACTTC,CASSPGTGREQYF
TRBV4-1,few,16,-,TRBJ1-4,TGCGCCAGCAGCCAAGATGGTCCAGGTTACAAGGAAAAACTGTTTTTT,CASSQDGPGYKEKLFF
TRBV6-1,many,15,-,TRBJ2-2,TGTGCCAGCAGGCGCCGGGACACCCGCACCGGGGAGCTGTTTTTT,CASRRRDTRTGELFF
TRBV18,many,13,-,TRBJ1-2,TGTGCCAGCTCACCGAGCGGATACTATGGCTACACCTTC,CASSPSGYYGYTF
TRBV20-1,many,15,-,TRBJ2-7,TGCAGTGCTAGAGGCGCCGGACGGACGACCTACGAGCAGTACTTC,CSARGAGRTTYEQYF
TRBV12-3/TRBV12-4,few,12,-,TRBJ2-7,TGTGCCTCGGCCCAGGTCTCCTACGAGCAGTACTTC,CASAQVSYEQYF
TRBV5-4,-,18,TRBD2,TRBJ2-1,TGTGCCAGCAGCTGGGAAACTCGGACTAGCGGGCCGTACAATGAGCAGTTCTTC,CASSWETRTSGPYNEQFF
TRBV27,many,14,-,TRBJ2-1,TGTGCCAGCAGTCGGGACCTCCACTACAATGAGCAGTTCTTC,CASSRDLHYNEQFF
TRBV7-9,few,12,-,TRBJ2-3,TGTGCCAGCAGCCCCCTGTTAGATACGCAGTATTTT,CASSPLLDTQYF
TRBV27,-,12,TRBD2,TRBJ2-3,TGTGCCAGCAGAACTAGCGGGAGGGAGCAGTATTTT,CASRTSGREQYF
TRBV20-1,many,15,TRBD2,TRBJ2-1,TGCAGTGCTAGTGGGAGCGGGAGGGCCCCTGAGGAGCAGTTCTTC,CSASGSGRAPEEQFF
TRBV20-1,-,12,-,TRBJ2-2,TGCAGTGCTAGAGATGGCGCCGGGGAGCTGTTTTTT,CSARDGAGELFF
TRBV6-5,-,14,-,TRBJ1-5,TGTGCCAGCAGTTTGGCGGGTCCTTCTGGAGCCCAGCATTTT,CASSLAGPSGAQHF
TRBV3-1,many,14,-,TRBJ1-1,TGTGCCAGCAGCCAATTGTCGGGGGACACTGAAGCTTTCTTT,CASSQLSGDTEAFF
TRBV12-3/TRBV12-4,-,13,TRBD1,TRBJ1-5,TGTGCCAGCATCAGGGGGAGGAATCAGCCCCAGCATTTT,CASIRGRNQPQHF
TRBV12-5,many,14,-,TRBJ1-2,TGTGCTAGTGTTTATGACAGCCCGGCCTATGGCTACACCTTC,CASVYDSPAYGYTF
TRBV7-3,-,13,-,TRBJ1-2,TGTGCCAGCAGCTTAACTTCAGTCTATGGCTACACCTTC,CASSLTSVYGYTF
TRBV2,many,14,-,TRBJ2-1,TGTGCCAGCAGTGAATGGAGGGGGTACAATGAGCAGTTCTTC,CASSEWRGYNEQFF
TRBV14,-,15,TRBD1,TRBJ1-2,TGTGCCAGCAGCCAAGCCCGGACAGGTCGAGATGGCTACACCTTC,CASSQARTGRDGYTF
TRBV20-1,many,14,-,TRBJ2-1,TGCAGTGCTAGGGGGGAGGTGGGCTACAATGAGCAGTTCTTC,CSARGEVGYNEQFF
TRBV20-1,-,11,-,TRBJ2-3,TGCAGTGCTAGAGATCTTACTGCGCAGTATTTT,CSARDLTAQYF
TRBV28,-,18,TRBD2,TRBJ2-7,TGTACCAGCAGTCCCAGCTACCTGACTAGCGAGAGGTTCGACGAGCAGTACTTC,CTSSPSYLTSERFDEQYF
TRBV2,few,13,-,TRBJ2-1,TGTGCCAGCAGTGAAGAAAATGGGAATGAGCAGTTCTTC,CASSEENGNEQFF
TRBV12-3/TRBV12-4,-,22,-,TRBJ1-2,TGTGCCAGCAGCCTCCAACTCGGAACACCGAACCGCCGAACGGGTCGGAGCTATGGCTACACCTTC,CASSLQLGTPNRRTGRSYGYTF
TRBV20-1,many,15,TRBD1,TRBJ2-5,TGCAGTGCTAGAGATTCCGACAGGGCCCGAGAGACCCAGTACTTC,CSARDSDRARETQYF
TRBV7-6,many,16,-,TRBJ2-2,TGTGCCAGCAGCACAGAGACAGCGGCGAACACCGGGGAGCTGTTTTTT,CASSTETAANTGELFF
TRBV28,few,14,-,TRBJ1-5,TGTGCCAGCAGTGAAGTAATTAGCAATCAGCCCCAGCATTTT,CASSEVISNQPQHF
TRBV29-1,many,16,TRBD1,TRBJ2-1,TGCAGCGTTGGGACAGGGTTTTGGGAAAGGAGAAATGAGCAGTTCTTC,CSVGTGFWERRNEQFF
TRBV7-9,many,16,TRBD1,TRBJ2-5,TGTGCCAGCAGCCACCGGGACAGGATGAAACAAGAGACCCAGTACTTC,CASSHRDRMKQETQYF
TRBV11-2,-,14,-,TRBJ2-1,TGTGCCAGCAGCTTTCAAGCGGGCGTAGGTGAGCAGTTCTTC,CASSFQAGVGEQFF
TRBV19,few,13,TRBD1,TRBJ2-7,TGTGCCACTAGCGGGACAGGGGGGCACGAGCAGTACTTC,CATSGTGGHEQYF
TRBV28,-,13,-,TRBJ2-5,TGTGCCAGCACCATCGGGAGCCAAGAGACCCAGTACTTC,CASTIGSQETQYF
TRBV5-1,few,17,TRBD1,TRBJ1-4,TGCGCCAGCAGCCCGCTGGGACAGATAGCAACTAATGAAAAACTGTTTTTT,CASSPLGQIATNEKLFF
TRBV6-2/TRBV6-3,-,16,TRBD2,TRBJ2-7,TGTGCCAGCAGCGGGACTAGCGGGAGCTTTGCGGGCGAGCAGTACTTC,CASSGTSGSFAGEQYF
TRBV12-5,many,13,-,TRBJ2-1,TGTGCTAGTGGCCGATCTACCGGGACAGCGGGCATCTTC,CASGRSTGTAGIF
TRBV20-1,many,14,TRBD1,TRBJ2-5,TGCAGTGCTAGAGGGCAGGGGGCATTAGCGACCCAGTACTTC,CSARGQGALATQYF
TRBV28,many,12,-,TRBJ1-6,TGTGCCAGCAGTTTATATAATTCACCCCTCCACTTT,CASSLYNSPLHF